This T cell receptor beta chain was recorded in a study of blood T cell repertoires in COVID-19. Study at large: Acute-phase and convalescent COVID-19 samples originated in the United States, Italy and Spain. Sources were T cells, B-cell-depleted T cells, or PBMCs; the material itself was cDNA or gDNA.

The CDR3 totals 15 residues. V lost 8 bases to trimming and J lost 0 bases, with 14 bases between them. The germline V gene encodes CDR1 LNHDA and CDR2 SQIVND (reference sequence). Under the authors' procedure: Counts of nucleated cells, estimated from reference gene primer amplification, were obtained. TCRdb keeps only in-frame clones here, not all; method: immunoSEQ multiplex PCR. V and J calls and clone size are those listed in that table; D and trimming were worked out from the DNA. Altogether about 100,000 clones are present, 70% to 90% being singletons, with the ten largest covering around 13%.

The chain recombines TRBV19 with TRBJ1-5; D remains ambiguous. The sample taken for sequencing was peripheral blood. The receptor comes from a human donor in a cohort sampled during active COVID-19. In nucleotides, the CDR3 is TGTGCCAGTGCCACGGGATCTTATAGCAATCAGCCCCAGCATTTT. It translates to CASATGSYSNQPQHF.